This note documents a single TCR beta chain sequence. The data stem from a study of cytomegalovirus exposure and HLA in healthy donors. With 60 Vbeta and 13 Jbeta primers, the PCR was carried out. Method: immunoSEQ multiplex PCR; TCRdb's copy keeps in-frame clones and lacks some. The repertoire holds 150,000 to 200,000 clones, with around 81% as singletons. CDR1 and CDR2 (germline): LNHNV, YYDKDF (reference sequence). V lost 3 bases to trimming and J lost 4 bases, with 15 bases between them. The CDR3 length is 15 residues. The chain has TRBV15 and TRBJ1-1, with unresolved D. Sequenced material: PBMCs. This TCR was recovered from a woman younger than 35 in good health and CMV-seropositive. In DNA form, the CDR3 reads TGTGCCACCAGCAGGGATACGAGGTCGGGCACTGAAGCTTTCTTT. Translated, it gives CATSRDTRSGTEAFF. The whole variable domain, remainder taken from reference TRBV15 and TRBJ1-1, is DAMVIQNPRYQVTQFGKPVTLSCSQTLNHNVMYWYQQKSSQAPKLLFHYYDKDFNNEADTPDNFQSRRPNTSFCFLDIRSPGLGDTAMYLCATSRDTRSGTEAFFGQGTRLTVV.